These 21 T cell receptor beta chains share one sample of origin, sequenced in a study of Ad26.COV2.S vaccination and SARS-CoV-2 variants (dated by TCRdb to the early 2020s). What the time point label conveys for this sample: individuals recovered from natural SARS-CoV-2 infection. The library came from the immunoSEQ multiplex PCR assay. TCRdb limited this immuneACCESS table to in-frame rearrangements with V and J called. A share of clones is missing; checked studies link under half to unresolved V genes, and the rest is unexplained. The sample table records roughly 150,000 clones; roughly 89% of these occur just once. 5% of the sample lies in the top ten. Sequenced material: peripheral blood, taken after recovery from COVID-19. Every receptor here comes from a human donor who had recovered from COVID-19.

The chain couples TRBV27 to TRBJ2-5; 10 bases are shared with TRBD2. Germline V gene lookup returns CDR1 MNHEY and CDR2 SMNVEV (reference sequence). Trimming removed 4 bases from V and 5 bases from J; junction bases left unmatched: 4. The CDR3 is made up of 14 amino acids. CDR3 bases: TGTGCCAGCAGTTATATTAGCGGGGGGGAGACCCAGTACTTC. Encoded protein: CASSYISGGETQYF.

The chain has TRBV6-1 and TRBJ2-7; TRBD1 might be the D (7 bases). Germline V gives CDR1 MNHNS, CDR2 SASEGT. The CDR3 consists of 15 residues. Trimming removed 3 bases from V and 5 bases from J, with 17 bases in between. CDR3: CASSDRRQGGDEQYF. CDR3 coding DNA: TGTGCCAGCAGTGATAGGAGGCAGGGGGGCGACGAGCAGTACTTC.

CDR3: CASSYGDSNTYEQYF. For the CDR3, the DNA is TGTGCCAGCAGCTATGGGGACAGCAACACCTACGAGCAGTACTTC. This chain uses TRBV6-5 with TRBJ2-7; 7 nucleotides agree with TRBD1. The CDR3 contains 15 residues. Germline V CDR1 and CDR2: MNHEY, SVGAGI. The J segment lost 2 bases and the V segment lost 6 bases, leaving 10 bases of the junction unmatched.

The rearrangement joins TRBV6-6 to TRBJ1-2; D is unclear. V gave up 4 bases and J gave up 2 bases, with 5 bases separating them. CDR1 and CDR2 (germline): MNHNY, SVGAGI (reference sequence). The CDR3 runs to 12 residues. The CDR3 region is CASSLLNYGYTF. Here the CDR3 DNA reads TGTGCCAGCAGTTTACTCAACTATGGCTACACCTTC.

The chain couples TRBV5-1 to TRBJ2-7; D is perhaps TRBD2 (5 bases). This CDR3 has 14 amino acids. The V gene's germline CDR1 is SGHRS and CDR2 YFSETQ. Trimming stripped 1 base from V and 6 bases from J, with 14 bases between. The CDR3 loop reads CASSLNLGVGEQYF. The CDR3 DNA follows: TGCGCCAGCAGCTTGAACCTCGGGGTCGGCGAGCAGTACTTC.

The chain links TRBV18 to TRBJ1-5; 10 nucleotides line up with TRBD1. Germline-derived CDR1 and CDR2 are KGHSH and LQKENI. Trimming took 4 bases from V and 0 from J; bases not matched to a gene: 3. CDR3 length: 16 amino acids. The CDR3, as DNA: TGTGCCAGCTCACTACGACAGGGGGCTAGCAATCAGCCCCAGCATTTT. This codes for CASSLRQGASNQPQHF.

CDR3 sequence reads: CASIRDRGNGELFF. Here the CDR3 DNA reads TGTGCCAGCATCCGGGACAGGGGGAACGGGGAGCTGTTTTTT. V and J are TRBV2 and TRBJ2-2, with 11 bases identical to TRBD1. V lost 7 bases to trimming and J lost 7 bases; unmatched junction nucleotides: 5. This CDR3 spans 14 amino acids. The germline V gene has CDR1 SNHLY and CDR2 FYNNEI.

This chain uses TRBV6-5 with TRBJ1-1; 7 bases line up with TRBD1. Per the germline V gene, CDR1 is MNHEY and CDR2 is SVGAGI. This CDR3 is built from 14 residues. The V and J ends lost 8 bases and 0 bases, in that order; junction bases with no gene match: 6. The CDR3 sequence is CASADRLMNTEAFF. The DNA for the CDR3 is TGTGCCAGCGCGGACAGGTTGATGAACACTGAAGCTTTCTTT.

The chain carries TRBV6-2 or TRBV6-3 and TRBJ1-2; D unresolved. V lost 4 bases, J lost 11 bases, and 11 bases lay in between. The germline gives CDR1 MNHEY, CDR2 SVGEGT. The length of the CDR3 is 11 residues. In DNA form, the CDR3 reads TGTGCCAGCAGTTCAGAACAGATTTACACCTTC. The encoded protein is CASSSEQIYTF.

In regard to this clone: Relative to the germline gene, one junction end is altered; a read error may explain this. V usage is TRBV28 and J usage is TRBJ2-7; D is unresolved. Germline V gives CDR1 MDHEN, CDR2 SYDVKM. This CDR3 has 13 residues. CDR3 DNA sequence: TGTGCCAGCAGCTTATCGCGCCTCTACGAGCAGTACTTC. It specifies CASSLSRLYEQYF.

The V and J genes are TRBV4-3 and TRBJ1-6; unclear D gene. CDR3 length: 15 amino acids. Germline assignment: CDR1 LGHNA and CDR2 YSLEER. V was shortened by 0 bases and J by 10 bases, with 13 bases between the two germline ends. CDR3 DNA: TGCGCCAGCAGCCAAGATCGTTTAAGGGCCTCACCCCTCCACTTT. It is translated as CASSQDRLRASPLHF.

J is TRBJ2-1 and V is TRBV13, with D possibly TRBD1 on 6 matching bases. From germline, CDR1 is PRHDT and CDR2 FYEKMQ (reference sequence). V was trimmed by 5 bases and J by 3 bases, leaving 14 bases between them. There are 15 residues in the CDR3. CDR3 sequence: CASSREGEIYNEQFF. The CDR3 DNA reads TGTGCCAGCAGCCGCGAGGGGGAGATCTACAATGAGCAGTTCTTC. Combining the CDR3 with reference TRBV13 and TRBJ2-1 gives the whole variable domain AAGVIQSPRHLIKEKRETATLKCYPIPRHDTVYWYQQGPGQDPQFLISFYEKMQSDKGSIPDRFSAQQFSDYHSELNMSSLELGDSALYFCASSREGEIYNEQFFGPGTRLTVL.

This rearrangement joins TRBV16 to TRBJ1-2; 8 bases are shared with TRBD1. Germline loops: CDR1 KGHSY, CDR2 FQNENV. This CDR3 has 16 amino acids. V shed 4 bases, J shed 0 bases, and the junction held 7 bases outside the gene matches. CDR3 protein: CASSRSGTGANYGYTF. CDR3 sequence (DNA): TGTGCCAGCAGCCGATCCGGGACAGGCGCTAACTATGGCTACACCTTC.

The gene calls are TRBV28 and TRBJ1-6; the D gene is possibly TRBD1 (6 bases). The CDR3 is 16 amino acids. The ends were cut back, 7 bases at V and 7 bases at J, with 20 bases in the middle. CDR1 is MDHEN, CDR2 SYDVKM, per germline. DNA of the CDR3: TGTGCCAGCACTCCGGGGGGGCCCGGGGGGAATTCACCCCTCCACTTT. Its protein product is CASTPGGPGGNSPLHF. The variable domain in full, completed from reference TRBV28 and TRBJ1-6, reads DVKVTQSSRYLVKRTGEKVFLECVQDMDHENMFWYRQDPGLGLRLIYFSYDVKMKEKGDIPEGYSVSREKKERFSLILESASTNQTSMYLCASTPGGPGGNSPLHFGNGTRLTVT.

The CDR3 here is CASSLSGGVQETQYF. The CDR3 region has the DNA TGTGCCAGCAGTTTATCGGGGGGGGTTCAAGAGACCCAGTACTTC. V and J are TRBV28 and TRBJ2-5; TRBD2 matches at 8 bases. Germline CDR1 and CDR2: MDHEN and SYDVKM. V was clipped by 1 base and J by 2 bases; unmatched bases: 3. The CDR3 is made up of 15 amino acids.

CDR3: CASSQGGGYTF. For the CDR3, the DNA is TGTGCCAGCAGCCAGGGCGGCGGCTACACCTTC. The chain couples TRBV16 to TRBJ1-2; D remains ambiguous. Per the germline V gene, CDR1 is KGHSY and CDR2 is FQNENV. The V gene lost 3 bases and the J gene lost 8 bases, with 7 bases spanning the gap. The CDR3 totals 11 residues.

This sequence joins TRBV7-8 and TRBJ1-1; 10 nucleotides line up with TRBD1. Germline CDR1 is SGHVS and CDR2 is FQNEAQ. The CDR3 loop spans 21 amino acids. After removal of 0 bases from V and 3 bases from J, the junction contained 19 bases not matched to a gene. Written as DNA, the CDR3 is TGTGCCAGCAGCTTAGCGGTAATATTTAATCGGGACAGGGGATCGGACACTGAAGCTTTCTTT. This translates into CASSLAVIFNRDRGSDTEAFF.

CDR3 nucleotides: TGTGCCAGCAGTTCGGGGAACACTGAAGCTTTCTTT. It specifies CASSSGNTEAFF. The chain is built from TRBV27 and TRBJ1-1; D is uncertain. The germline V and J ends were trimmed by 4 bases and 1 base, with 4 bases remaining between them. CDR3 length: 12 amino acids. From germline, CDR1 is MNHEY and CDR2 SMNVEV (reference sequence).

The CDR3 loop is CASSVSGQTTDTQYF. The CDR3 DNA reads TGTGCCAGCAGCGTATCGGGACAGACCACAGATACGCAGTATTTT. J is TRBJ2-3 and V is TRBV9; 7 nucleotides agree with TRBD1. CDR3 length: 15 amino acids. J was trimmed by 2 bases and V by 1 base; bases with no gene match: 4. Germline V lookup: CDR1 SGDLS, CDR2 YYNGEE.

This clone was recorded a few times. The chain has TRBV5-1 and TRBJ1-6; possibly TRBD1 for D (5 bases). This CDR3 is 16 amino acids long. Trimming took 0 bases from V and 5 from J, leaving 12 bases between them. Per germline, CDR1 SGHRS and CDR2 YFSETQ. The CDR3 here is CASSLVQGSDNSPLHF. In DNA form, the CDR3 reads TGCGCCAGCAGCTTGGTTCAGGGTTCGGATAATTCACCCCTCCACTTT. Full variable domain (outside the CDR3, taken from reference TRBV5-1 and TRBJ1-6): KAGVTQTPRYLIKTRGQQVTLSCSPISGHRSVSWYQQTPGQGLQFLFEYFSETQRNKGNFPGRFSGRQFSNSRSEMNVSTLELGDSALYLCASSLVQGSDNSPLHFGNGTRLTVT.

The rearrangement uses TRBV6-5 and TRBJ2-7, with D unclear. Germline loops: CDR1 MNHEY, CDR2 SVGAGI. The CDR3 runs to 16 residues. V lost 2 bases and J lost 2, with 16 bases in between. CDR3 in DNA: TGTGCCAGCAGTTACGAAGTCAGTAAGCCCACCTACGAGCAGTACTTC. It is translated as CASSYEVSKPTYEQYF.